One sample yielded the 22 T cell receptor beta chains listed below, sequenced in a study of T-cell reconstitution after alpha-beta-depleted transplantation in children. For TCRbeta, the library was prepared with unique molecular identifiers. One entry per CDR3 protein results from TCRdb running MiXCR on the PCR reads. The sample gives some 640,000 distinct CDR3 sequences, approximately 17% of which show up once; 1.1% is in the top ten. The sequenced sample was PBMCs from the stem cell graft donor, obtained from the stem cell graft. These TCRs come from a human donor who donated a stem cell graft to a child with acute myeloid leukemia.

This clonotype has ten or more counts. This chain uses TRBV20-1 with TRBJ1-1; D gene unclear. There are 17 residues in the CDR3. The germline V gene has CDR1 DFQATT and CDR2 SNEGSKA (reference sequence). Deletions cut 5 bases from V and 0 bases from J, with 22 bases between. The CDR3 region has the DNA TGCAGTGCTGGCAGTGCACACGGAGATTCCATGAACACTGAAGCTTTCTTT. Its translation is CSAGSAHGDSMNTEAFF.

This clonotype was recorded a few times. CDR3 region: CAWSEGASGNTIYF. DNA for the CDR3: TGTGCCTGGAGTGAGGGGGCATCTGGAAACACCATATATTTT. V gene TRBV30 combines with J gene TRBJ1-3; 7 nucleotides match TRBD1. The CDR3 sequence is 14 residues long. Germline trimming cut 1 base from V and 1 base from J; bases unmatched to any gene: 1. The germline V gene encodes CDR1 GTSNPN and CDR2 SVGIG (reference sequence).

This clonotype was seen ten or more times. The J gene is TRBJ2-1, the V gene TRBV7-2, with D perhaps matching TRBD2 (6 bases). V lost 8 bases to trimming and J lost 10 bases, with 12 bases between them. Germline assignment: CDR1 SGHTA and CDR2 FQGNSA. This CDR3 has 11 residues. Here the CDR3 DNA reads TGTGCCAGCGGGACCGCGGGGGAGCAGTTCTTC. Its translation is CASGTAGEQFF.

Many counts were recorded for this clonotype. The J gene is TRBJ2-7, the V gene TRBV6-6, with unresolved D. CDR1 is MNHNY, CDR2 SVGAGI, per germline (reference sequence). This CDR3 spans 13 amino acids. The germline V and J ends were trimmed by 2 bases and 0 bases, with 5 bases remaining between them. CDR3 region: CASSYRASYEQYF. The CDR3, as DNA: TGTGCCAGCAGTTACCGTGCCTCCTACGAGCAGTACTTC.

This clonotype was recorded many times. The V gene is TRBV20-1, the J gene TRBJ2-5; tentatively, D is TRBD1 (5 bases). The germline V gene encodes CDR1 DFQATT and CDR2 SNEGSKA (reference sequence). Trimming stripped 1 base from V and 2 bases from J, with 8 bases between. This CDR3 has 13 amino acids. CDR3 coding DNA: TGCAGTGCTAGAGTGACAGCACAAGAGACCCAGTACTTC. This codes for CSARVTAQETQYF.

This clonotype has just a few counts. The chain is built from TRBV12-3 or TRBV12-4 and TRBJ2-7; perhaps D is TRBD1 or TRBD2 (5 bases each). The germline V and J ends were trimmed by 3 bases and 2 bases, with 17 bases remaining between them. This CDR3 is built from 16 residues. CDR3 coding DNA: TGTGCCAGCAGTTTGGGACGAACCCCCGATGCCTACGAGCAGTACTTC. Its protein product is CASSLGRTPDAYEQYF.

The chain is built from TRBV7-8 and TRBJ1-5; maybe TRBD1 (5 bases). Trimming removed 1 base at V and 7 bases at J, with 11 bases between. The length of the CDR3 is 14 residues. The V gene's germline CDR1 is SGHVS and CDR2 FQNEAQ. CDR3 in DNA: TGTGCCAGCAGCTTAGTCCCCCAGGGCCAGCCCCAGCATTTT. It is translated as CASSLVPQGQPQHF.

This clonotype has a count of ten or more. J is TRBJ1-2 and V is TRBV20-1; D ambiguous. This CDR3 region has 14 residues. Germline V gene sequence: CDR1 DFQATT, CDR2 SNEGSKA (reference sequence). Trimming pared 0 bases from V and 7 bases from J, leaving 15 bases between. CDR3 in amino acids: CSARDDGLGFGYTF. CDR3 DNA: TGCAGTGCTAGAGATGATGGATTGGGGTTTGGCTACACCTTC.

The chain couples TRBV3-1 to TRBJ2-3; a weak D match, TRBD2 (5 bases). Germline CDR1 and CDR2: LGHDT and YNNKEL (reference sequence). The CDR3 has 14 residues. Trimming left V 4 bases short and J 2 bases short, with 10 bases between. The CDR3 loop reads CASSRTPPTDTQYF. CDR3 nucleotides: TGTGCCAGCAGCCGGACTCCTCCCACAGATACGCAGTATTTT.

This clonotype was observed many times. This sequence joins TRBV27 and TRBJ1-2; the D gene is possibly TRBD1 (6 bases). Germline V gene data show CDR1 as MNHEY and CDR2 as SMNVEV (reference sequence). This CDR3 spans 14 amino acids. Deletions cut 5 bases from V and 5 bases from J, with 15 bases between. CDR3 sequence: CASSPMDSGYGYTF. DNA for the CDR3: TGTGCCAGCAGTCCTATGGACAGTGGGTATGGCTACACCTTC.

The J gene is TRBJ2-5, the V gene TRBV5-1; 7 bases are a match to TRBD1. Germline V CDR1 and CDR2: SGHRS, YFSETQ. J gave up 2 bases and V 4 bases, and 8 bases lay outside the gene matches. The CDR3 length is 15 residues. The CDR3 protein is CASSLLWDRQETQYF. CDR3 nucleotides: TGCGCCAGCAGCCTGTTATGGGACAGACAAGAGACCCAGTACTTC.

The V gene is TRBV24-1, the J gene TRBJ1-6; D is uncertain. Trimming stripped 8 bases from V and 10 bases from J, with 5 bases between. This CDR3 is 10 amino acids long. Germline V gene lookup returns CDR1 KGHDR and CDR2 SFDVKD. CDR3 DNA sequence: TGTGCCACCACTGGGTCACCCCTCCACTTT. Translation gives CATTGSPLHF.

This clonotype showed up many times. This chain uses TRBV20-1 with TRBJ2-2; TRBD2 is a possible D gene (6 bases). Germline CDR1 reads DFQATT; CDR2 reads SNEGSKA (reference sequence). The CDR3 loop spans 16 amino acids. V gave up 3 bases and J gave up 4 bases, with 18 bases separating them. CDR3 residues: CSARAPGLTTTGELFF. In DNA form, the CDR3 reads TGCAGTGCTAGGGCCCCGGGACTTACGACCACCGGGGAGCTGTTTTTT.

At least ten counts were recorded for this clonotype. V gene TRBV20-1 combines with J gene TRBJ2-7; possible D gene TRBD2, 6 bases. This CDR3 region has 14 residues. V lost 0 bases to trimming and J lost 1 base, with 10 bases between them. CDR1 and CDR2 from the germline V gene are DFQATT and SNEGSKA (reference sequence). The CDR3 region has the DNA TGCAGTGCTAGAGAAGGGACTTTGTCCTACGAGCAGTACGTC. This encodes CSAREGTLSYEQYV.

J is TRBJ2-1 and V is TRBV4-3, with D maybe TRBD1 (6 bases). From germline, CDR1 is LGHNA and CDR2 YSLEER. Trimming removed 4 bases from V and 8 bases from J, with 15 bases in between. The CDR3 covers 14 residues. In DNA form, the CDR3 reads TGCGCCAGCAGCCCAACCCGGGACACTTATGAGCAGTTCTTC. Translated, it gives CASSPTRDTYEQFF.

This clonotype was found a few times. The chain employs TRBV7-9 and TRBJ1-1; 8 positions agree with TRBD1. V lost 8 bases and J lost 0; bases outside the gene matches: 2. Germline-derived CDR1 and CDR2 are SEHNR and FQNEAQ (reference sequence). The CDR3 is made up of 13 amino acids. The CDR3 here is CASQGALNTEAFF. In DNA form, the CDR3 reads TGTGCCAGCCAGGGGGCACTGAACACTGAAGCTTTCTTT. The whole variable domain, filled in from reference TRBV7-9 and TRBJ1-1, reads DTGVSQNPRHKITKRGQNVTFRCDPISEHNRLYWYRQTLGQGPEFLTYFQNEAQLEKSRLLSDRFSAERPKGSFSTLEIQRTEQGDSAMYLCASQGALNTEAFFGQGTRLTVV.

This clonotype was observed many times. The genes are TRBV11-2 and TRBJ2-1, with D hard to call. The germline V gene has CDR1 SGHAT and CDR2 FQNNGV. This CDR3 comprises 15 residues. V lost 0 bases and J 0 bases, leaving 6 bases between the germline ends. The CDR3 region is CASSLDWISYNEQFF. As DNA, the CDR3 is TGTGCCAGCAGCTTAGATTGGATCTCCTACAATGAGCAGTTCTTC.

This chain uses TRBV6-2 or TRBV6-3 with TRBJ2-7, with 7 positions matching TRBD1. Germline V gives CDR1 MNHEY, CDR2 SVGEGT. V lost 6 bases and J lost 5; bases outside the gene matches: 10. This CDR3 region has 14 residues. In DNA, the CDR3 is TGTGCCAGCAGCTCCGACAGGGCCAAGGACGAGCAGTACGTC. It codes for CASSSDRAKDEQYV.

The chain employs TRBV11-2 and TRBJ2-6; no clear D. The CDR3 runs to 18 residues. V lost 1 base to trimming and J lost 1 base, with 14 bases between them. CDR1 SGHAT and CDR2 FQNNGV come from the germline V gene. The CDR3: CASSLVVAGSSGANVLTF. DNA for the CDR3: TGTGCCAGCAGCTTAGTAGTAGCTGGTTCTTCTGGGGCCAACGTCCTGACTTTC. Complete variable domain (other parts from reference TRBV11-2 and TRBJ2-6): EAGVAQSPRYKIIEKRQSVAFWCNPISGHATLYWYQQILGQGPKLLIQFQNNGVVDDSQLPKDRFSAERLKGVDSTLKIQPAKLEDSAVYLCASSLVVAGSSGANVLTFGAGSRLTVL.

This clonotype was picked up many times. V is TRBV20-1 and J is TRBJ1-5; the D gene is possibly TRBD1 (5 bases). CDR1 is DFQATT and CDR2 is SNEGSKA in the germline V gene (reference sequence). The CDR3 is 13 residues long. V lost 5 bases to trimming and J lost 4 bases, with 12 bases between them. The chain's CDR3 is CSARRDWNQPQHF. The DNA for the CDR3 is TGCAGTGCTCGCCGGGACTGGAATCAGCCCCAGCATTTT.

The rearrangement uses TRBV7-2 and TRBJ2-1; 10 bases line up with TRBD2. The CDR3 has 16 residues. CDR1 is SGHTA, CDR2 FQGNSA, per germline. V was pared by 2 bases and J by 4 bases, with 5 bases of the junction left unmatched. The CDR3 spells CASSLLLAGFYNEQFF. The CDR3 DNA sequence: TGTGCCAGCAGCTTACTACTAGCGGGGTTTTACAATGAGCAGTTCTTC.

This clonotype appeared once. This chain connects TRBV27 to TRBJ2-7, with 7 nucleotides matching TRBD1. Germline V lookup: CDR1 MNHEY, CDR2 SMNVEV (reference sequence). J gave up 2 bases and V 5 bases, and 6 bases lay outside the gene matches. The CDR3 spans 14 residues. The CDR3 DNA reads TGTGCCAGCAGTAAGACAGGGAGCGCCTACGAGCAGTACGTC. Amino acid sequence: CASSKTGSAYEQYV.